A single sample gave rise to the 18 T cell receptor beta chains below, sequenced in a study of T cell changes during pregnancy in multiple sclerosis. The method was immunoSEQ multiplex PCR; TCRdb's version includes in-frame clones alone and lacks a portion of them. The table has some 40,000 clones, 92% seen once. Sequenced material: CD8+ T cells from peripheral blood mononuclear cells, taken before pregnancy. The receptors stem from a female donor with multiple sclerosis, enrolled in a pregnancy study.

DNA of the CDR3: TGTGCCATCAGAGTAGTGGGAGACTATGGCTACACCTTC. It translates to CAIRVVGDYGYTF. J is TRBJ1-2 and V is TRBV10-3, with D unresolved. Trimming took off 6 bases at V and 3 bases at J, with 11 bases between the two ends. This CDR3 region has 13 residues. Looked up from germline, CDR1 is ENHRY and CDR2 is SYGVKD.

The V call is TRBV5-4, the J call TRBJ2-1; a possible D gene is TRBD2 (6 bases). Per the germline V gene, CDR1 is SGHNT and CDR2 is YYREEE (reference sequence). Trimming cost V 2 bases and J 10 bases, with 13 bases left between them. CDR3 length: 13 residues. The CDR3 DNA reads TGTGCCAGCAGCTTAAAAGGAGGGAACGAGCAGTTCTTC. Amino acid sequence: CASSLKGGNEQFF.

The chain links TRBV27 to TRBJ2-5; a possible D gene is TRBD1 (6 bases). Per germline, CDR1 MNHEY and CDR2 SMNVEV (reference sequence). The V end lost 6 bases, the J end lost 5 bases, and 19 bases lay between the germline ends. This CDR3 has 15 residues. CDR3 loop: CASRTGTPTRETQYF. CDR3 DNA sequence: TGTGCCAGCAGAACAGGGACCCCCACGCGGGAGACCCAGTACTTC.

In this sample, this clone is medium-sized. The chain carries TRBV9 and TRBJ2-7; D is possibly TRBD1 (6 bases). This CDR3 is built from 15 residues. Trimming left V 4 bases short and J 7 bases short, with 21 bases between. Germline CDR1 SGDLS, CDR2 YYNGEE. The chain's CDR3 is CASSTRTESLGEQYF. Written as DNA, the CDR3 is TGTGCCAGCAGCACCCGGACAGAATCCCTGGGGGAGCAGTACTTC.

There are many counts of this clone. The chain employs TRBV15 and TRBJ2-6, with D maybe TRBD1 (5 bases). This CDR3 is built from 15 residues. Germline V CDR1 and CDR2: LNHNV, YYDKDF (reference sequence). The V end lost 5 bases, the J end lost 1 base, and 9 bases lay between the germline ends. The CDR3, as DNA: TGTGCCACCAGCTCCAGGGATTCTGGGGCCAACGTCCTGACTTTC. This translates into CATSSRDSGANVLTF. The whole variable domain, remainder taken from reference TRBV15 and TRBJ2-6, is DAMVIQNPRYQVTQFGKPVTLSCSQTLNHNVMYWYQQKSSQAPKLLFHYYDKDFNNEADTPDNFQSRRPNTSFCFLDIRSPGLGDTAMYLCATSSRDSGANVLTFGAGSRLTVL.

This clone was observed a single time. This chain's CDR3 is CASSYLSTEAFF. DNA of the CDR3: TGTGCCAGCAGTTACTTGAGCACTGAAGCTTTCTTT. The chain recombines TRBV6-6 with TRBJ1-1; D not certain. From germline, CDR1 is MNHNY and CDR2 SVGAGI (reference sequence). Trimming took 1 base from V and 4 from J, leaving 4 bases between them. There are 12 residues in the CDR3.

The gene calls are TRBV6-5 and TRBJ1-4; D is undetermined. Germline V lookup: CDR1 MNHEY, CDR2 SVGAGI. The CDR3 totals 15 residues. Trimming removed 0 bases from V and 2 bases from J, with 7 bases in between. CDR3 residues: CASSYSGGTNEKLFF. CDR3 sequence (DNA): TGTGCCAGCAGTTACTCCGGTGGTACTAATGAAAAACTGTTTTTT.

As regards this clone: This sample includes further DNA sequences coding for the same CDR3. The chain links TRBV2 to TRBJ2-7; 11 nucleotides agree with TRBD2. The J segment lost 4 bases and the V segment lost 6 bases, leaving 2 bases of the junction unmatched. From germline, CDR1 is SNHLY and CDR2 FYNNEI. CDR3 length: 13 residues. Here the CDR3 reads CASRGLAEYEQYF. CDR3 bases: TGTGCCAGCAGGGGACTAGCGGAATACGAGCAGTACTTC. Variable domain in full (rest from reference TRBV2 and TRBJ2-7): EPEVTQTPSHQVTQMGQEVILRCVPISNHLYFYWYRQILGQKVEFLVSFYNNEISEKSEIFDDQFSVERPDGSNFTLKIRSTKLEDSAMYFCASRGLAEYEQYFGPGTRLTVT.

The chain's CDR3 is CAWIGTGGSRGDTGELFF. The CDR3 DNA sequence: TGTGCCTGGATTGGGACAGGGGGCTCCAGGGGGGACACCGGGGAGCTGTTTTTT. The chain recombines TRBV30 with TRBJ2-2; 12 bases agree with TRBD1. CDR1 is GTSNPN and CDR2 is SVGIG in the germline V gene (reference sequence). After removal of 4 bases from V and 3 bases from J, the junction contained 12 bases not matched to a gene. This CDR3 spans 18 amino acids.

The chain employs TRBV7-9 and TRBJ1-1; a possible D gene is TRBD1 (6 bases). V lost 5 bases, J lost 8 bases, and 9 bases lay in between. This CDR3 is built from 11 residues. Germline CDR1 is SEHNR and CDR2 is FQNEAQ (reference sequence). Here the CDR3 reads CASSIDREAFF. The CDR3 bases are TGTGCCAGCAGCATAGACAGGGAAGCTTTCTTT.

CDR3 sequence: CASSQKAQRGPDTQYF. CDR3 in DNA: TGCGCCAGCAGCCAAAAAGCCCAGAGGGGGCCGGATACGCAGTATTTT. The chain couples TRBV4-1 to TRBJ2-3, with TRBD1 identical over 7 bases. V trimming: 2 bases; J trimming: 6 bases; junction bases outside the gene matches: 11. Per germline, CDR1 MGHRA and CDR2 YSYEKL. The CDR3 spans 16 residues.

Turning to this clone: Within the sample, other DNA sequences also encode this same CDR3. The chain recombines TRBV6-4 with TRBJ2-3, with 10 bases identical to TRBD2. The junction had 1 base not matched to a gene; V was cut back by 4 bases and J by 0 bases. The CDR3 contains 15 residues. Per the germline V gene, CDR1 is MRHNA and CDR2 is SNTAGT. In DNA, the CDR3 is TGTGCCAGCAGTGCTAGCGGGGGAAGCACAGATACGCAGTATTTT. Translated, it gives CASSASGGSTDTQYF.

This clone was observed a few times. The J gene is TRBJ1-2, the V gene TRBV7-8, with D possibly being TRBD1 (6 bases). Germline V gene lookup returns CDR1 SGHVS and CDR2 FQNEAQ. The CDR3 totals 14 residues. V gave up 1 base and J gave up 12 bases, with 18 bases separating them. The CDR3 DNA reads TGTGCCAGCAGCTTAGAACTGGACAGACGTTGGGACACCTTC. It yields the protein CASSLELDRRWDTF.

The genes are TRBV6-6 and TRBJ2-5; 8 nucleotides agree with TRBD1. This CDR3 region has 14 residues. Per germline, CDR1 MNHNY and CDR2 SVGAGI (reference sequence). V shed 6 bases, J shed 1 base, and the junction held 4 bases outside the gene matches. The CDR3 protein is CASRARGLQETQYF. The CDR3 nucleotides are TGTGCCAGCAGAGCCAGGGGGCTCCAAGAGACCCAGTACTTC.

The chain recombines TRBV28 with TRBJ2-7, with D possibly TRBD1 on 5 matching bases. CDR3 size: 16 residues. CDR1 and CDR2 from the germline V gene are MDHEN and SYDVKM. Trimming pared 6 bases from V and 4 bases from J, leaving 22 bases between. The CDR3 DNA reads TGTGCCAGCAGCAAGGTGCGACAGCGCAGTTTGTACGAGCAGTACTTC. Translating gives CASSKVRQRSLYEQYF.

The chain recombines TRBV9 with TRBJ2-1, with D tentatively TRBD2 (7 bases). CDR3 length: 15 amino acids. CDR1 SGDLS and CDR2 YYNGEE come from the germline V gene. Deletions cut 3 bases from V and 7 bases from J, with 17 bases between. The CDR3 bases are TGTGCCAGCAGCGAGGGCGGGAGAGGGGGAAATGAGCAGTTCTTC. The encoded protein is CASSEGGRGGNEQFF.

This clone was counted a few times. This chain joins TRBV6-1 and TRBJ1-1; D might be TRBD1 (6 bases). This CDR3 has 13 amino acids. Germline-derived CDR1 and CDR2 are MNHNS and SASEGT. Trimming cost V 3 bases and J 3 bases, with 8 bases left between them. The CDR3: CASSEGAHTEAFF. In DNA form, the CDR3 reads TGTGCCAGCAGTGAGGGGGCGCACACTGAAGCTTTCTTT.

The genes are TRBV9 and TRBJ2-1, with 10 bases lining up with TRBD2. The germline gives CDR1 SGDLS, CDR2 YYNGEE. The CDR3 covers 15 residues. The V gene end was trimmed by 3 bases and the J gene end by 9 bases; junction bases not matched to a gene: 9. The CDR3 DNA is TGTGCCAGCAGCGAGCCTAGCGGGAGTAAGGGTGAGCAGTTCTTC. Translating gives CASSEPSGSKGEQFF.